Listed here are 2 T cell receptor beta chains from one sample, sequenced in a study of long-term antiretroviral therapy in people with HIV. The immunoSEQ assay was v3.0, run at survey level. Clones were read by immunoSEQ multiplex PCR, and TCRdb kept only the in-frame ones, dropping some. This sample has about 30,000 clones, with 93% found just once. The input for sequencing was unsorted PBMCs, taken 6.2 years after starting antiretroviral therapy. These receptors originate from a man aged 40-55 years with HIV.

The chain combines TRBV19 with TRBJ2-7; 7 nucleotides match TRBD1. Germline CDR1 reads LNHDA; CDR2 reads SQIVND (reference sequence). The CDR3 contains 13 residues. V lost 8 bases, J lost 2 bases, and 6 bases stayed unmatched. As DNA, the CDR3 is TGTGCCAGTGGCCGGGACAGAACCTACGAGCAGTACTTC. Translating gives CASGRDRTYEQYF.

V is TRBV5-6 and J is TRBJ2-7, with D hard to call. From germline, CDR1 is SGHDT and CDR2 YYEEEE. This CDR3 comprises 13 residues. The V end lost 0 bases, the J end lost 0 bases, and 4 bases lay between the germline ends. The CDR3, as DNA: TGTGCCAGCAGCTTGGGGGTCTCCTACGAGCAGTACTTC. Translation: CASSLGVSYEQYF.